This T cell receptor beta chain was found in a study of early T cells in non-severe SARS-CoV-2 infection. Study-level information: The input, bulk RNA from unsorted whole blood, was sequenced, and chains were unpaired. Overall study findings and caveats: Database matching using VDJdb favored anti-spike CD8 responses, with private and CD4 specificities left missing.

This CDR3 is 14 amino acids long. V dropped 4 bases and J dropped 5; count of bases not matched to a gene: 7. CDR1 and CDR2 (germline): MNHNS, SASEGT. TCRdb reprocessed the 5' RACE reads via MiXCR and lists one record per CDR3 protein. The data show roughly 80,000 distinct CDR3 sequences, around 15% seen once. This clonotype was recorded a few times. Its antigen is unidentified. The chain carries TRBV6-1 and TRBJ1-2, with 7 bases identical to TRBD1. This TCR came from an adult who was a healthcare worker with PCR-confirmed SARS-CoV-2 infection or an uninfected control (not recorded which). The sequenced material came from whole blood. CDR3 nucleotide sequence: TGTGCCAGCAGTGTTAGCCAGGGGGGATATGGCTACACCTTC. Translating it yields CASSVSQGGYGYTF.